This TCR beta chain was captured in a study of shared clonotypes between healthy human individuals. CD8 cells classed as naive were CD45RO-negative and positively selected for CCR7, excluding terminally differentiated effector memory CD45RA+ cells. This clone was picked up one time. Profiled with immunoSEQ multiplex PCR; TCRdb holds only in-frame clones, not every one. Altogether roughly 890,000 clones are present, almost 95% being singletons, with the ten largest covering less than 25%. The receptor's source is a man younger than 45 in good health. Input material: naive CD8+ T cells sorted from blood.

CDR3 region: CASSQVGRFRGTEAFF. In DNA, the CDR3 is TGCGCCAGCAGCCAAGTGGGGCGGTTCCGAGGGACTGAAGCTTTCTTT. The chain recombines TRBV4-3 with TRBJ1-1; D possibly corresponds to TRBD1 (5 bases). Germline CDR1 reads LGHNA; CDR2 reads YSLEER. There are 16 residues in the CDR3. Trimming cost V 1 base and J 5 bases, with 17 bases left between them.